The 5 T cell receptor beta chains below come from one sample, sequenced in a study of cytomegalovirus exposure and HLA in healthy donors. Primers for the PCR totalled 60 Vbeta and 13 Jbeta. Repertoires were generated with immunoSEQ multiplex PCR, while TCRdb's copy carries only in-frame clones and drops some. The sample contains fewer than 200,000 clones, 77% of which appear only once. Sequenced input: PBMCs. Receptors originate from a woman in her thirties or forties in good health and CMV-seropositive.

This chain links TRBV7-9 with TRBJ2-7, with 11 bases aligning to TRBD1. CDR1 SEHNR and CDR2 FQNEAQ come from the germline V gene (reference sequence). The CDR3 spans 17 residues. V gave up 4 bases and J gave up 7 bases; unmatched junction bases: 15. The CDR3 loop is CASSWGQGVKGIREQYF. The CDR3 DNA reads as TGTGCCAGCAGCTGGGGACAGGGGGTAAAGGGGATTAGGGAGCAGTACTTC.

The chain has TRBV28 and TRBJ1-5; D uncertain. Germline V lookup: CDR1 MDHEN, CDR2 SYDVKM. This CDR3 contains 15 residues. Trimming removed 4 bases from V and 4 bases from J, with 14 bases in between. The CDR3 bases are TGTGCCAGCAGTTCGAGCCGGGTTGAAAATCAGCCCCAGCATTTT. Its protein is CASSSSRVENQPQHF.

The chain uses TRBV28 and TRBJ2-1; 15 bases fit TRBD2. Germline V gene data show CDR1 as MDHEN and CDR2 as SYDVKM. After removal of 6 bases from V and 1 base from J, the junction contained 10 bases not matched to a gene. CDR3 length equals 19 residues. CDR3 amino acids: CASSSPGTSGRWSYNEQFF. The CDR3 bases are TGTGCCAGCAGCTCCCCCGGGACTAGCGGGAGGTGGTCCTACAATGAGCAGTTCTTC.

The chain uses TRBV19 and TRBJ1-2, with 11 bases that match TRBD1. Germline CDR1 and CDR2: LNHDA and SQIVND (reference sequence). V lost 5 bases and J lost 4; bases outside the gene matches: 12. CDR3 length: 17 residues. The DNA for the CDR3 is TGTGCCAGTAGTTTCGAGAGGACAGGGGGCAGTATCTATGGCTACACCTTC. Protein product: CASSFERTGGSIYGYTF.

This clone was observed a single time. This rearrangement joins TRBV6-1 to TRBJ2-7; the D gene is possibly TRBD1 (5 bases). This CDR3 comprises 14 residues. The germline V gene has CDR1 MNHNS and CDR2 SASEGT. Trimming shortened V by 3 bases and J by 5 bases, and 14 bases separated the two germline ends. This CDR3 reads CASSEQGKRNEQYF. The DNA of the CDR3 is TGTGCCAGCAGTGAGCAGGGTAAACGGAACGAGCAGTACTTC.